These 18 T cell receptor beta chains originate from one sample sequenced in a study of CD8 T cells in ankylosing spondylitis. Study-level results: Characteristic of ankylosing spondylitis blood, it appeared, was a TCR beta motif comprising roughly 8 highly homologous variants.

Their specific antigens are unknown. Each CDR3 protein gets one entry after TCRdb re-called the 5' RACE reads with MiXCR. The data hold roughly 700,000 distinct CDR3 sequences, with over 15% observed a single time. The specimen was blood, either unsorted or a sorted T cell fraction (not recorded which). The receptor source for this set is a male donor with ankylosing spondylitis.

This clonotype was picked up a small number of times. DNA for the CDR3: TGTGCCAGCACTGTGGGGACGCTGACCAAAAACATTCAGTACTTC. Translation gives CASTVGTLTKNIQYF. The chain carries TRBV2 and TRBJ2-4, with D possibly being TRBD1 or TRBD2 (5 bases each). Trimming removed 7 bases at V and 2 bases at J, with 15 bases between. Germline assignment: CDR1 SNHLY and CDR2 FYNNEI. This CDR3 is built from 15 residues.

There are a few counts of this clonotype. The rearrangement links TRBV20-1 to TRBJ2-3; possible D gene TRBD2, 5 bases. The CDR3 sequence is 14 residues long. The germline V gene encodes CDR1 DFQATT and CDR2 SNEGSKA (reference sequence). V shed 6 bases and J shed 1 base, with 14 bases lying between them. For the CDR3, the DNA is TGCAGTGCCTCAGAGGGCCTGGGCACAGATACGCAGTATTTT. It yields the protein CSASEGLGTDTQYF.

The chain recombines TRBV2 with TRBJ1-6, with D maybe TRBD1 (6 bases). The CDR3 is made up of 14 amino acids. Trimming took 6 bases from V and 7 from J, leaving 13 bases between them. CDR1 is SNHLY and CDR2 is FYNNEI in the germline V gene. CDR3 in DNA: TGTGCCAGCAGCGCCTCGGGGGCAAATTCACCCCTCCACTTT. Its protein is CASSASGANSPLHF.

The rearrangement joins TRBV7-8 to TRBJ1-3; D may be TRBD1 (5 bases). V was trimmed by 4 bases and J by 0 bases, leaving 13 bases between them. CDR1 is SGHVS and CDR2 is FQNEAQ in the germline V gene. The CDR3 loop spans 16 amino acids. The CDR3: CASSWDSGPSGNTIYF. As DNA, the CDR3 is TGTGCCAGCAGCTGGGACTCCGGCCCCTCTGGAAACACCATATATTTT.

This clonotype was observed many times. In DNA form, the CDR3 reads TGTGCCAGCAGTCCACAGGGCAGGAACACTGAAGCTTTCTTT. It translates to CASSPQGRNTEAFF. This rearrangement joins TRBV12-3 or TRBV12-4 to TRBJ1-1; D might be TRBD1 (6 bases). V was shortened by 5 bases and J by 1 base, with 11 bases between the two germline ends. This CDR3 has 14 residues.

This clonotype was seen repeatedly, ten times or more. The rearrangement links TRBV27 to TRBJ2-1; TRBD2 aligns across 9 bases. V lost 7 bases, J lost 5 bases, and 3 bases stayed unmatched. The germline V gene has CDR1 MNHEY and CDR2 SMNVEV (reference sequence). The CDR3 contains 13 residues. The CDR3 spells CASKLAGNNEQFF. Here the CDR3 DNA reads TGTGCCAGCAAGCTAGCGGGAAACAATGAGCAGTTCTTC.

A few counts support this clonotype. J is TRBJ1-2 and V is TRBV30; D not certain. With 2 bases removed from V and 4 bases from J, the gap between germline ends came to 14 bases. The CDR3 is made up of 14 amino acids. Germline V gene sequence: CDR1 GTSNPN, CDR2 SVGIG (reference sequence). This CDR3 is CAWSRTFRGYGYTF. CDR3 in DNA: TGTGCCTGGAGTCGGACTTTCCGGGGCTATGGCTACACCTTC.

This chain uses TRBV27 with TRBJ2-1; D remains unclear. The V gene lost 4 bases and the J gene lost 7 bases, with 11 bases spanning the gap. Germline V gene data show CDR1 as MNHEY and CDR2 as SMNVEV (reference sequence). This CDR3 comprises 13 residues. The CDR3 spells CASSSINRNEQFF. The CDR3 DNA is TGTGCCAGCAGTTCCATTAATAGGAATGAGCAGTTCTTC.

J is TRBJ1-2 and V is TRBV6-5; D possibly corresponds to TRBD1 (5 bases). Germline lookup yields CDR1 MNHEY and CDR2 SVGAGI. Trimming stripped 1 base from V and 7 bases from J, with 19 bases between. This CDR3 has 16 residues. In DNA form, the CDR3 reads TGTGCCAGCAGTTACTTTCGGGGGAAGGGGATCTTTGGCTACACCTTC. This encodes CASSYFRGKGIFGYTF.

This clonotype was seen repeatedly, ten times or more. The rearrangement uses TRBV12-3 or TRBV12-4 and TRBJ2-2, with D possibly being TRBD2 (7 bases). The CDR3 runs to 14 residues. The germline V and J ends were trimmed by 6 bases and 4 bases, with 12 bases remaining between them. As DNA, the CDR3 is TGTGCCAGCAGCCCCGCGGGGGCCACCGGGGAGCTGTTTTTT. Protein: CASSPAGATGELFF.

The rearrangement links TRBV7-2 to TRBJ2-7; no clear D. Germline assignment: CDR1 SGHTA and CDR2 FQGNSA. V was shortened by 6 bases and J by 0 bases, with 12 bases between the two germline ends. This CDR3 has 14 amino acids. CDR3 bases: TGTGCCAGCAGGCCCGGGCCGAACTCCTACGAGCAGTACTTC. Translated: CASRPGPNSYEQYF.

This clonotype was observed a few times. The chain joins TRBV7-4 to TRBJ2-6; D ambiguous. The V end was cut by 1 base, the J end by 2 bases, with 18 bases between. The CDR3 has 19 residues. In germline, CDR1 is SGHVT, CDR2 SQSDAQ. Here the CDR3 reads CASSLGEDEPRTGANVLTF. The CDR3 coding sequence is TGTGCCAGCAGCTTAGGTGAGGACGAACCACGAACTGGGGCCAACGTCCTGACTTTC.

In its sample, this clonotype was seen a few times. This sequence joins TRBV29-1 and TRBJ2-3, with D tentatively TRBD1 (6 bases). The CDR3 has 15 amino acids. V gave up 1 base and J gave up 2 bases, with 13 bases separating them. Germline values: CDR1 SQVTM, CDR2 ANQGSEA. CDR3 DNA sequence: TGCAGCGTTGAAGGCGGCAGGGGCCTCACAGATACGCAGTATTTT. Encoded protein: CSVEGGRGLTDTQYF.

About this clonotype itself: The missing conserved phenylalanine or tryptophan at the end of this CDR3 makes a read error likely. The V call is TRBV3-1, the J call TRBJ2-7; D is uncertain. The CDR3 length is 13 residues. Germline CDR1 and CDR2: LGHDT and YNNKEL (reference sequence). The V and J ends lost 4 bases and 6 bases respectively, with 13 bases between them. CDR3 nucleotide sequence: TGTGCCAGCAGCCTGACCAGGACCCTCGAGCAGTACATC. Amino acid sequence: CASSLTRTLEQYI.

This clonotype was counted a few times. The chain employs TRBV12-3 or TRBV12-4 and TRBJ2-1; 13 bases fit TRBD2. The CDR3 covers 20 residues. Trimming cost V 2 bases and J 0 bases; bases outside gene matches: 10. The CDR3 is CASSLWFGTSGTSSYNEQFF. The CDR3, as DNA: TGTGCCAGCAGTTTATGGTTCGGGACTAGCGGGACCAGCTCCTACAATGAGCAGTTCTTC.

The gene calls are TRBV5-1 and TRBJ2-3; no clear D. This CDR3 has 13 residues. V was cut by 2 bases and J by 4 bases, with 8 bases left in between. Germline assignment: CDR1 SGHRS and CDR2 YFSETQ. In DNA form, the CDR3 reads TGCGCCAGCAGCTTAGGGAATGCAGATACGCAGTATTTT. It specifies CASSLGNADTQYF.

This clonotype occurred a few times. J is TRBJ2-1 and V is TRBV27; TRBD2 agrees at 7 bases. CDR1 is MNHEY and CDR2 is SMNVEV in the germline V gene (reference sequence). With V trimmed by 6 bases and J by 7 bases, 9 bases remained unmatched. This CDR3 is built from 14 residues. The CDR3 spells CASSPLAEWNEQFF. Here the CDR3 DNA reads TGTGCCAGCAGCCCCCTAGCGGAATGGAATGAGCAGTTCTTC.

This chain uses TRBV7-2 with TRBJ2-7, with 7 bases aligning to TRBD1. Germline V gene data show CDR1 as SGHTA and CDR2 as FQGNSA. The CDR3 loop spans 11 amino acids. With 10 bases clipped from V and 2 bases from J, the junction kept 2 bases outside the gene matches. The CDR3 region has the DNA TGTGCCACAGGACAGGCCTACGAGCAGTACTTC. Protein sequence: CATGQAYEQYF.